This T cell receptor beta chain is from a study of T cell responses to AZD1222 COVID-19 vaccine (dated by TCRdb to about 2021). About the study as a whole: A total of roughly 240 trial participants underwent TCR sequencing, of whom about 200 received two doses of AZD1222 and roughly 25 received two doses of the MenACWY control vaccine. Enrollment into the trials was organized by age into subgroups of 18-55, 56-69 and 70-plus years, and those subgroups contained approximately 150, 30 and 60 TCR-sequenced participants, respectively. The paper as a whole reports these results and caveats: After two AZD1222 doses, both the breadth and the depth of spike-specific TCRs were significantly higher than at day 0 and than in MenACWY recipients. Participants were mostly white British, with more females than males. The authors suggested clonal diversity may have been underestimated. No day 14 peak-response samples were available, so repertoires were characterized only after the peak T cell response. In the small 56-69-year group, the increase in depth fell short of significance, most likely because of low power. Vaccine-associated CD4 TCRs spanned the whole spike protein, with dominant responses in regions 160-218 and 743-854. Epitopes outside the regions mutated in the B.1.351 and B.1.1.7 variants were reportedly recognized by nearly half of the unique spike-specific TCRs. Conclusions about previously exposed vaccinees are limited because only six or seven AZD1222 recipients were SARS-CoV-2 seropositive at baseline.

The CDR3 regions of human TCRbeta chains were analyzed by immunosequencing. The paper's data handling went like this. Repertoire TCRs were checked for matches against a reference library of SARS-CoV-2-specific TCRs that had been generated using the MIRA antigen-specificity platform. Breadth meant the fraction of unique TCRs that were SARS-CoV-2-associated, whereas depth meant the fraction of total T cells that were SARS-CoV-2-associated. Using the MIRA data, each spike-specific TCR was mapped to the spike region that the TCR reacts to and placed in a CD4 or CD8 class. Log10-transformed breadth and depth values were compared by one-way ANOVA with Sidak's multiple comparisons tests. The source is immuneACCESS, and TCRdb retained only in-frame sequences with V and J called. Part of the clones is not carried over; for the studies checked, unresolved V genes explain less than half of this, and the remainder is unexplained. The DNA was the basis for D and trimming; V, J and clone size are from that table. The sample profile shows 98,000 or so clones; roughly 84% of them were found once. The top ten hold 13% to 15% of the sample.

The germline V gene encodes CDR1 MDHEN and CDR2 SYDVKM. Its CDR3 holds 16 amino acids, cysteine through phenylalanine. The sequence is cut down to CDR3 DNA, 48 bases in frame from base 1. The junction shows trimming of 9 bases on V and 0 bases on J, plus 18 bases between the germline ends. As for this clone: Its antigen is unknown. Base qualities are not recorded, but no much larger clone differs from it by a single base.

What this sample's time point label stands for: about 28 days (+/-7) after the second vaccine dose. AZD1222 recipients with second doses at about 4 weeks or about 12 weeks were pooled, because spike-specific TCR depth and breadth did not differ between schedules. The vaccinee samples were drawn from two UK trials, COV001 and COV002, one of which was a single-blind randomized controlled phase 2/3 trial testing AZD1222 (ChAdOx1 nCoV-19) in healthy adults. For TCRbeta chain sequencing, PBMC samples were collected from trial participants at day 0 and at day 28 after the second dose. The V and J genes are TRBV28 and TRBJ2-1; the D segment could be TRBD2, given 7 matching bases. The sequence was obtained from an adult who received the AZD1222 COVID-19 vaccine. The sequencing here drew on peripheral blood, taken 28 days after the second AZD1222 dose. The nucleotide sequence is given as TGTGCCAGTAAGAGGGGGGGCCGGAGCTCCTACAATGAGCAGTTCTTC. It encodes CASKRGGRSSYNEQFF.